This T cell receptor (beta chain) was recorded in a study of breast tumors, draining lymph nodes, adjacent tissues. Study findings and constraints: Tumor T cell lymph node origin was a supported hypothesis, not proven. Tumor and nontumor repertoires were significantly more similar in luminal-like than in basal-like breast cancer.

In germline, CDR1 is DFQATT, CDR2 SNEGSKA (reference sequence). V was pared by 2 bases and J by 2 bases, with 8 bases of the junction left unmatched. There are 15 residues in the CDR3. Using its own MiXCR run on the multiplex PCR reads, TCRdb lists one record per CDR3 protein. Here the sample spans 30,000 to 40,000 distinct CDR3 sequences, 35% to 40% being singletons. With regard to this clonotype: Antigen: not known.

Sequencing used breast tumor tissue. This chain links TRBV20-1 with TRBJ1-1, with 7 bases lining up with TRBD1. This receptor was identified in a female donor with breast cancer. Some clones in this sample may be carry-over from other donors' samples. The CDR3 DNA is TGCAGTGCTAGAACCCAGGACAGGCTTAACACTGAAGCTTTCTTT. As protein: CSARTQDRLNTEAFF.